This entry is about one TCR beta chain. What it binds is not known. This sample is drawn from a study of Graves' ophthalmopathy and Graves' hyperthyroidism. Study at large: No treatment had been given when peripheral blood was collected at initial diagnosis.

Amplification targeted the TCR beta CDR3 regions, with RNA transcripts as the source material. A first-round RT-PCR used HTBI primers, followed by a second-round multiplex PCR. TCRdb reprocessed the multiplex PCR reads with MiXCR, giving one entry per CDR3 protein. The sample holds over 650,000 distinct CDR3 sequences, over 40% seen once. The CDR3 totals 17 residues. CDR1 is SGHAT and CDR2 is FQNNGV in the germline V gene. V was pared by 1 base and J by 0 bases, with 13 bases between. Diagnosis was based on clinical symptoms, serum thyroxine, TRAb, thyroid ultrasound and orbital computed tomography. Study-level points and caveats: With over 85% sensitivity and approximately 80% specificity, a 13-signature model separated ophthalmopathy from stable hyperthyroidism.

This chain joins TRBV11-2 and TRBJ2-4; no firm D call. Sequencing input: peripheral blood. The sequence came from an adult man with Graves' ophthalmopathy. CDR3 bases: TGTGCCAGCAGCTTAGTTAGGCAGTTCGGAGCCAAAAACATTCAGTACTTC. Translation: CASSLVRQFGAKNIQYF.